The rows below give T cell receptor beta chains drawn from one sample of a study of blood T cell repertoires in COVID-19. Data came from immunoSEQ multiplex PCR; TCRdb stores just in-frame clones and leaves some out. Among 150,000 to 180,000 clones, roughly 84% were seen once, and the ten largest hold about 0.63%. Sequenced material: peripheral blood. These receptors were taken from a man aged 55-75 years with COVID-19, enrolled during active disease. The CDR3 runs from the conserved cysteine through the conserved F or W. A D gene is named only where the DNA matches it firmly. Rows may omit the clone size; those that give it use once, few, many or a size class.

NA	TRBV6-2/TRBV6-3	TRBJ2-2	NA	CASSTLPAGELFF	TGTGCCAGCAGCACCCTGCCGGCCGGGGAGCTGTTTTTT
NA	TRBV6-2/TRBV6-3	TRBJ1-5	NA	CASSEGHLRNQPQHF	TGTGCCAGCAGTGAGGGTCATTTGAGAAATCAGCCCCAGCATTTT
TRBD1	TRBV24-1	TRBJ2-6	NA	CATSAPRGLGANVLTF	TGTGCCACCAGTGCTCCCAGGGGGCTCGGGGCCAACGTCCTGACTTTC
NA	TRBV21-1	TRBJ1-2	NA	CASSPAPAPGQATYGYTF	TGTGCCAGCAGCCCCGCTCCGGCACCGGGACAGGCGACCTATGGCTACACCTTC
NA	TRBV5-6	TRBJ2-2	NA	CASSPPTGYTGELFF	TGTGCCAGCAGCCCACCGACAGGTTACACCGGGGAGCTGTTTTTT
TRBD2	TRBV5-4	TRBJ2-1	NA	CASSSGGGGVWNEQFF	TGTGCCAGCAGCTCCGGAGGCGGGGGGGTATGGAATGAGCAGTTCTTC
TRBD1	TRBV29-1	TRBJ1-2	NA	CSVERGAGGLGGYTF	TGCAGCGTTGAACGAGGGGCAGGGGGCTTGGGAGGCTACACCTTC
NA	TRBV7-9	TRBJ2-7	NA	CASSFRGFPSYEQYF	TGTGCCAGCAGCTTTAGAGGGTTTCCCTCCTACGAGCAGTACTTC
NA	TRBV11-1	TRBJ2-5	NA	CASSLREAETQYF	TGTGCCAGCAGCCTCCGGGAAGCTGAGACCCAGTACTTC
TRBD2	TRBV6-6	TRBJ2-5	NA	CASARLAGRSGETQYF	TGTGCTTCGGCCAGACTAGCGGGGAGAAGCGGAGAGACCCAGTACTTC
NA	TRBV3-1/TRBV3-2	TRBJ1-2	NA	CASSHHPGAQDGYTF	TGTGCCAGCAGCCACCACCCGGGAGCACAAGATGGCTACACCTTC
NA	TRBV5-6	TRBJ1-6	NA	CASSDPPGVNSPLHF	TGTGCCAGCAGCGACCCCCCAGGGGTTAATTCACCCCTCCACTTT
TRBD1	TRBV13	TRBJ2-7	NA	CASSFGQGYEQYF	TGTGCCAGCAGTTTTGGACAGGGCTACGAGCAGTACTTC
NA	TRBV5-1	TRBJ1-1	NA	CASRYRASNTEAFF	TGCGCCAGCAGATACAGGGCCTCGAACACTGAAGCTTTCTTT
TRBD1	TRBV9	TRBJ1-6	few	CASKGQSYNSPLHF	TGTGCCAGCAAGGGACAGTCCTATAATTCACCCCTCCACTTT
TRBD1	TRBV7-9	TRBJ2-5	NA	CASSGTGVGTQYF	TGTGCCAGCAGCGGTACAGGGGTGGGGACCCAGTACTTC
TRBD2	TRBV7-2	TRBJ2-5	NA	CASSLGRGGTETQYF	TGTGCCAGCAGCTTAGGGCGGGGGGGCACGGAGACCCAGTACTTC
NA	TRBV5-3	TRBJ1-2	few	CARSLGRAIYGYTF	TGTGCCAGAAGCTTGGGCAGGGCCATCTATGGCTACACCTTC
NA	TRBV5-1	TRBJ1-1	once	CASSLGRGGTEAFF	TGCGCCAGCAGCTTGGGCAGGGGTGGGACTGAAGCTTTCTTT
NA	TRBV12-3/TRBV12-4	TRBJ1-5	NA	CASRDEGNQPQHF	TGTGCCAGCAGGGATGAGGGCAATCAGCCCCAGCATTTT
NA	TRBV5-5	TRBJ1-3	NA	CASSLGAVTRSTGNTIYF	TGTGCCAGCAGCTTGGGGGCGGTTACTAGGAGTACTGGAAACACCATATATTTT
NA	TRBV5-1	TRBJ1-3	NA	CASASRQASVAGNTIYF	TGCGCCAGCGCTTCTCGACAGGCTTCCGTAGCTGGAAACACCATATATTTT
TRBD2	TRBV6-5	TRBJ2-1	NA	CASSSRGGQNEQFF	TGTGCCAGCAGCTCGCGGGGGGGTCAGAATGAGCAGTTCTTC
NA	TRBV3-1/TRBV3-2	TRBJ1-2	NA	CASSQDIRQPNNYGYTF	TGTGCCAGCAGCCAAGATATCCGACAGCCGAATAACTATGGCTACACCTTC
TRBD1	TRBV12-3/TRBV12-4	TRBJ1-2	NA	CASSPGGHYGYTF	TGTGCCAGCAGCCCAGGGGGTCACTATGGCTACACCTTC
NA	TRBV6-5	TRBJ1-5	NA	CASCIRSNQPQHF	TGTGCCAGCTGCATCCGGAGCAATCAGCCCCAGCATTTT
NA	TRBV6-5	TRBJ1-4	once	CASSYSREDRYEKLFF	TGTGCCAGCAGTTACTCCAGGGAAGATCGGTATGAAAAACTGTTTTTT
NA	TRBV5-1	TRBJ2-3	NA	CASSLAGTTDTQYF	TGCGCCAGCAGCTTGGCAGGTACCACAGATACGCAGTATTTT
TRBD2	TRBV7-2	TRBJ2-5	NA	CATSGRAGIETQYF	TGTGCCACCTCAGGGAGGGCAGGGATAGAGACCCAGTACTTC
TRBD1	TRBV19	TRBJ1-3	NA	CASSRTQGKSGNTIYF	TGTGCCAGTAGTCGTACACAGGGGAAATCTGGAAACACCATATATTTT
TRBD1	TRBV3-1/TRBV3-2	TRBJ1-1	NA	CASRLRQGRDVNTEAFF	TGTGCCAGCAGATTAAGACAGGGAAGGGACGTGAACACTGAAGCTTTCTTT
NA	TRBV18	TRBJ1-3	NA	CASSNTQAGRRNTIYF	TGTGCCAGCTCGAACACCCAGGCAGGGCGTAGGAACACCATATATTTT
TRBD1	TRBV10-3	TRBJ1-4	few	CAISAGTGEAKKLFF	TGTGCCATCAGTGCCGGGACAGGGGAGGCGAAAAAACTGTTTTTT
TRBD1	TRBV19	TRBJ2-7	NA	CASSIGQVSYEQYF	TGTGCCAGTAGTATTGGACAGGTCTCCTACGAGCAGTACTTC
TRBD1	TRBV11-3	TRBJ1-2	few	CASSRDRGMDGYTF	TGTGCCAGCAGCCGGGACAGGGGGATGGATGGCTACACCTTC
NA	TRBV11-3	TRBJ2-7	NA	CASSPGVRGPPEQYF	TGTGCCAGCAGCCCCGGGGTGCGGGGCCCTCCCGAGCAGTACTTC
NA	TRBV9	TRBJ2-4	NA	CASSVAQGLAKNIQYF	TGTGCCAGCAGCGTAGCGCAGGGATTAGCCAAAAACATTCAGTACTTC
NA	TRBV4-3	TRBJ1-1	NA	CASSQPGRENTEAFF	TGCGCCAGCAGCCAACCCGGCAGGGAGAACACTGAAGCTTTCTTT
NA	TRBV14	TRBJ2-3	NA	CASSQETRADTQYF	TGTGCCAGCAGCCAAGAAACGCGGGCAGATACGCAGTATTTT
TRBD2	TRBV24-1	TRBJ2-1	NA	CATSDNSGGNYNEQFF	TGTGCCACCAGTGATAACAGCGGGGGAAACTACAATGAGCAGTTCTTC
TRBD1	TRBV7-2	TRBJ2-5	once	CASSLGGQGRETQYF	TGTGCCAGCAGCTTAGGGGGACAGGGGCGAGAGACCCAGTACTTC